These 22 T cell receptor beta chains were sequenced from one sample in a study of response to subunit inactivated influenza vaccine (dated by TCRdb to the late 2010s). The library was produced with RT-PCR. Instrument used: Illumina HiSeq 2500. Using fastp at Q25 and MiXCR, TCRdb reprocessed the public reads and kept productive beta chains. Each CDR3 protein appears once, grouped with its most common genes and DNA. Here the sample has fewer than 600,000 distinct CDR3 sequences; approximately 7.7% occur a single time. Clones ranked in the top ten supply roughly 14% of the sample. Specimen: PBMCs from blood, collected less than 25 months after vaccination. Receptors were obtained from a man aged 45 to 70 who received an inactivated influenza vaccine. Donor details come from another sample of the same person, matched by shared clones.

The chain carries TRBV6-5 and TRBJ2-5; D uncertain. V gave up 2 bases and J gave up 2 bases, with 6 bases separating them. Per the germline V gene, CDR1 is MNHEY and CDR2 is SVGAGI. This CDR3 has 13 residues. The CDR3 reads CASSYLGQETQYF. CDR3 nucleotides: TGTGCCAGCAGTTACCTGGGGCAAGAGACCCAGTACTTC.

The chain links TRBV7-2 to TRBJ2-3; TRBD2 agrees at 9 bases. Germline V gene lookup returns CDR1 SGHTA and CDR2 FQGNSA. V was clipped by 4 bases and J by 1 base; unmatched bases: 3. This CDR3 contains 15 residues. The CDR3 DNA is TGTGCCAGCAGCTCTTCTAGCGGGGGCACAGATACGCAGTATTTT. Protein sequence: CASSSSSGGTDTQYF.

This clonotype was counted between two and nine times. The CDR3 sequence is CSARRTPNTGELFF. CDR3 nucleotides: TGCAGTGCTAGACGGACACCGAACACCGGGGAGCTGTTTTTT. V is TRBV20-1 and J is TRBJ2-2; D is perhaps TRBD1 (5 bases). In germline, CDR1 is DFQATT, CDR2 SNEGSKA (reference sequence). The CDR3 sequence is 14 residues long. Trimming removed 2 bases at V and 0 bases at J, with 7 bases between.

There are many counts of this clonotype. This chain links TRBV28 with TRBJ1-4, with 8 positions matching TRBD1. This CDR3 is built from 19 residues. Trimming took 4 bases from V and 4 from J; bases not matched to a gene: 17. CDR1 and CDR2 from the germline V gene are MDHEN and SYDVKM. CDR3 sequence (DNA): TGTGCCAGCAGTTCCACCGGGACAGGCCTCTCCCCCTTTAATGAAAAACTGTTTTTT. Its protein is CASSSTGTGLSPFNEKLFF.

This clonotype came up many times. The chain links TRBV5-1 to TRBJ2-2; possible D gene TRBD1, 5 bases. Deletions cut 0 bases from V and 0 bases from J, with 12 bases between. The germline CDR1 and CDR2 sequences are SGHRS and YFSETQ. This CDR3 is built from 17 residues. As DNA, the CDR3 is TGCGCCAGCAGCTTGGTGTCACAGGTCGCGAACACCGGGGAGCTGTTTTTT. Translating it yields CASSLVSQVANTGELFF.

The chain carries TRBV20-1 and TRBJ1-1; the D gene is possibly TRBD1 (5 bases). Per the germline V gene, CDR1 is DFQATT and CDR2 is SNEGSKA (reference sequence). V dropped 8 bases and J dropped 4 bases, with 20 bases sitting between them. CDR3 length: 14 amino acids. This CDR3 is CSTVNQGVSTEAFF. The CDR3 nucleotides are TGCAGTACGGTAAATCAAGGGGTATCCACTGAAGCTTTCTTT.

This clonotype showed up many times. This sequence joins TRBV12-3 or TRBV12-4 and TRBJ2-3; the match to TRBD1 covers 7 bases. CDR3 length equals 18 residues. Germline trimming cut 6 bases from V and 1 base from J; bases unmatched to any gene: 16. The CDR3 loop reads CASSPAWGTEERTDTQYF. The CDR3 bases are TGTGCCAGCAGCCCAGCGTGGGGGACAGAGGAGCGCACAGATACGCAGTATTTT.

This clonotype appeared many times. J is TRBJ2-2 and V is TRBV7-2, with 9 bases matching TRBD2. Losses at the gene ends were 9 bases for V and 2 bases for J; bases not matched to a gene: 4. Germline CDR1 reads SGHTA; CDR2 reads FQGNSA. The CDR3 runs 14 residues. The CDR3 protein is CASPLAGNTGELFF. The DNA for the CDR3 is TGTGCCAGTCCACTAGCGGGCAACACCGGGGAGCTGTTTTTT. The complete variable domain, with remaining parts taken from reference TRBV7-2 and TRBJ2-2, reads GAGVSQSPSNKVTEKGKDVELRCDPISGHTALYWYRQSLGQGLEFLIYFQGNSAPDKSGLPSDRFSAERTGGSVSTLTIQRTQQEDSAVYLCASPLAGNTGELFFGEGSRLTVL.

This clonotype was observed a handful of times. The CDR3, as DNA: TGTGCCAGCAGCCGAGGACAGGGTAACGCTGAAGCTTTCTTT. This sequence encodes CASSRGQGNAEAFF. The V gene is TRBV4-2, the J gene TRBJ1-1, with 8 bases that match TRBD1. The junction had 7 bases not matched to a gene; V was cut back by 4 bases and J by 6 bases. CDR1 and CDR2 from the germline V gene are LGHNA and YNFKEQ. This CDR3 contains 14 residues.

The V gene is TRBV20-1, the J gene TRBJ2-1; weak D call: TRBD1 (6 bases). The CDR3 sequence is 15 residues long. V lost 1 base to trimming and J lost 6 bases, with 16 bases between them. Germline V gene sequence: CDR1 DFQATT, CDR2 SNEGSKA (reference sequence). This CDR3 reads CSARGSGALLNEQFF. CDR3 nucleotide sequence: TGCAGTGCTAGAGGGTCAGGGGCGCTTCTCAATGAGCAGTTCTTC.

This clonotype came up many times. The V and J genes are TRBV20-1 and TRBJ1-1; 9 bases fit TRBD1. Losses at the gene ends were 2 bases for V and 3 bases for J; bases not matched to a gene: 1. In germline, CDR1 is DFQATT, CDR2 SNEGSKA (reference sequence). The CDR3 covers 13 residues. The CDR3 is CSARYRGHTEAFF. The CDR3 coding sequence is TGCAGTGCTAGATACAGGGGGCACACTGAAGCTTTCTTT.

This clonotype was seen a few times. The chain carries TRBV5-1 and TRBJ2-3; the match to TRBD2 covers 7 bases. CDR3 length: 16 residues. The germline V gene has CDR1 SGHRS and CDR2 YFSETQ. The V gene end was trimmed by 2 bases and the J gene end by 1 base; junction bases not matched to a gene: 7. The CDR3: CASSFPIAGRTDTQYF. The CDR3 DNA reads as TGCGCCAGCAGCTTCCCTATAGCGGGCCGCACAGATACGCAGTATTTT.

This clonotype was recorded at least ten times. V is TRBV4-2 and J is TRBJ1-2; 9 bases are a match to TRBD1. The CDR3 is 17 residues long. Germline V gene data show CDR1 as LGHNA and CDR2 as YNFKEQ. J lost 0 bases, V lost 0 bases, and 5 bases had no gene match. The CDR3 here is CASSQEKRTGANYGYTF. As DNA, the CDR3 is TGTGCCAGCAGCCAAGAAAAAAGGACAGGGGCTAACTATGGCTACACCTTC.

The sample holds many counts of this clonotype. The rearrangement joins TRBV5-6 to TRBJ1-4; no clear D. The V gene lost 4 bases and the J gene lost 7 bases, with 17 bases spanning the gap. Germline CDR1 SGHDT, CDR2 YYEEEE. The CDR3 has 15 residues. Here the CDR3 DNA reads TGTGCCAGCAGCCCGGGCCTCGTTCGGGGTGAAAAACTGTTTTTT. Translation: CASSPGLVRGEKLFF.

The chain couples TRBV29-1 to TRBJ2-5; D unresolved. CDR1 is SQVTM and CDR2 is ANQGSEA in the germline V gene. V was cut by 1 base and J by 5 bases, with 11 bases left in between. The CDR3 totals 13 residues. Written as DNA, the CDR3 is TGCAGCGTTGAAGCTCACCCTGGGGAGACCCAGTACTTC. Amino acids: CSVEAHPGETQYF. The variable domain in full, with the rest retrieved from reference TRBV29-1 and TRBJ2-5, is SAVISQKPSRDICQRGTSLTIQCQVDSQVTMMFWYRQQPGQSLTLIATANQGSEATYESGFVIDKFPISRPNLTFSTLTVSNMSPEDSSIYLCSVEAHPGETQYFGPGTRLLVL.

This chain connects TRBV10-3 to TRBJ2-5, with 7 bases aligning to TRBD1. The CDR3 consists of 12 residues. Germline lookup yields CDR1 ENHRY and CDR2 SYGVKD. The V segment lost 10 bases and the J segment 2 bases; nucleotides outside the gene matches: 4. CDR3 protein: CATTQGQETQYF. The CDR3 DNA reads TGTGCCACCACACAGGGGCAAGAGACCCAGTACTTC.

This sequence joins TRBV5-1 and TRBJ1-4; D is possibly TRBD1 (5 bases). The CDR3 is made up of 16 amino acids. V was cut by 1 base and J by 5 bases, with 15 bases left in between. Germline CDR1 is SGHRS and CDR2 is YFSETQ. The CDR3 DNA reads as TGCGCCAGCAGCTTGACGGGCGGGACGCCAAATGAAAAACTGTTTTTT. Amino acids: CASSLTGGTPNEKLFF.

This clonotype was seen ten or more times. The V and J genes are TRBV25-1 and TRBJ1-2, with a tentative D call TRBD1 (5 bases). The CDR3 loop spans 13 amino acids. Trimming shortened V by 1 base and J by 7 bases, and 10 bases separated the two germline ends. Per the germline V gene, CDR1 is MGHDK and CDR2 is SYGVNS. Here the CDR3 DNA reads TGTGCCAGCAGTGAATCGATGGGGGTTGGCTACACCTTC. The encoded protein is CASSESMGVGYTF.

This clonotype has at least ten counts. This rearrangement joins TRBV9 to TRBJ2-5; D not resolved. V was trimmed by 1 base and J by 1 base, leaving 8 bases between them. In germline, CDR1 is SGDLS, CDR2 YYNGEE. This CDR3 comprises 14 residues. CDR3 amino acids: CASSVSLTQETQYF. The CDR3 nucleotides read TGTGCCAGCAGCGTAAGTCTTACCCAAGAGACCCAGTACTTC.

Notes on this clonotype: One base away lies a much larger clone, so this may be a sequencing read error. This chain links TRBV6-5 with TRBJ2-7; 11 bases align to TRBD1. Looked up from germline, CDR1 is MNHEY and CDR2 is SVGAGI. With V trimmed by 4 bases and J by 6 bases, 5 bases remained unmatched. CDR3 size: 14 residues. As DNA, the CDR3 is TGTGCCAGCAGTTCTACGGGACAGGGGGGCGAGCAGTACTTC. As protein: CASSSTGQGGEQYF.

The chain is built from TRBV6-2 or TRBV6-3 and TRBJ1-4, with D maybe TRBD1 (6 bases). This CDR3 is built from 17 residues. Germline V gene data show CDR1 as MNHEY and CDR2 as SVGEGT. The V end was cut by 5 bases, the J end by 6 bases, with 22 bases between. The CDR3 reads CASSRTSQGMGDEKLFF. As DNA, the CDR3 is TGTGCCAGCAGTAGAACCTCCCAGGGGATGGGCGATGAAAAACTGTTTTTT.

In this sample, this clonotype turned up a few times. Here the CDR3 DNA reads TGTGCCATCAGTGAGCCAGGGGCTGCGAACACTGAAGCTTTCTTT. Residues: CAISEPGAANTEAFF. The chain links TRBV10-3 to TRBJ1-1, with D possibly matching TRBD1 (6 bases). The CDR3 runs 15 residues. The V end lost 2 bases, the J end lost 1 base, and 11 bases lay between the germline ends. Germline-derived CDR1 and CDR2 are ENHRY and SYGVKD.